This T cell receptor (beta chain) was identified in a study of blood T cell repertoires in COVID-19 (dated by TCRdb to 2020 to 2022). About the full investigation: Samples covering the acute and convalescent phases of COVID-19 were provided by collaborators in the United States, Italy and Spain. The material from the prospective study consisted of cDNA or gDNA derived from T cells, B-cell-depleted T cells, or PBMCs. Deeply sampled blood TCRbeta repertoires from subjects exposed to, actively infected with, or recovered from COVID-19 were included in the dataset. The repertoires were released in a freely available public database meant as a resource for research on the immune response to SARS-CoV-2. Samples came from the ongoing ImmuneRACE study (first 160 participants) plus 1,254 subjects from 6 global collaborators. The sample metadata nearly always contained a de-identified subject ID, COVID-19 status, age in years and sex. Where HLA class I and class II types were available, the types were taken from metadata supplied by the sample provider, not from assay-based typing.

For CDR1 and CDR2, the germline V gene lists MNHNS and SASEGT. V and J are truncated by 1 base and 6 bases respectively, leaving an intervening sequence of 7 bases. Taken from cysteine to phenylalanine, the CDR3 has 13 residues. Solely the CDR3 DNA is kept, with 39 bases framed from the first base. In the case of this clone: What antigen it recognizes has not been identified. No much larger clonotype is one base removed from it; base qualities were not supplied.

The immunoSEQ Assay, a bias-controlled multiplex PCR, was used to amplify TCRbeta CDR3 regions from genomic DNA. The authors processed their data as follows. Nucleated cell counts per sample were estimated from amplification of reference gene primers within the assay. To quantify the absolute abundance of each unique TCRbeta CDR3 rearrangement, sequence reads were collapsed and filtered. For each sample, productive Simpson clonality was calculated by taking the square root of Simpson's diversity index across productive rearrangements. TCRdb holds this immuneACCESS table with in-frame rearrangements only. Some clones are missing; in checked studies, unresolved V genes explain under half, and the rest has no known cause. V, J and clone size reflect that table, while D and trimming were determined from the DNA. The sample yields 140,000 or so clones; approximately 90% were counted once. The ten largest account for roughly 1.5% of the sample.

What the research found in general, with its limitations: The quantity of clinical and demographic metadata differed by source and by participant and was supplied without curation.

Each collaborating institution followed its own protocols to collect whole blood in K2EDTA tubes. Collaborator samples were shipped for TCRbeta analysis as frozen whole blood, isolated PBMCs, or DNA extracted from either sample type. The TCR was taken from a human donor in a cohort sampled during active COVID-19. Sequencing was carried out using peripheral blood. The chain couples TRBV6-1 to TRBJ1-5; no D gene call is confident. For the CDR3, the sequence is CASSEVPGQPQHF. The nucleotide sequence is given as TGTGCCAGCAGTGAAGTTCCGGGTCAGCCCCAGCATTTT.